This T cell receptor (beta chain) was recovered during a study of identical twins. This CDR3 region has 19 residues. TCRdb itself ran the 5' RACE reads through MiXCR, one entry per CDR3 protein. This table holds about 900,000 distinct CDR3 sequences, more than 9% found once. Note on this clonotype: Its ends do not fully match the called genes, so a read error is possible.

A further study also used this sample, focusing on yellow fever vaccine responses in identical twins.

This clonotype was sampled from a woman younger than 35 in good health. This chain uses TRBV12-3 or TRBV12-4 with TRBJ2-1; TRBD2 agrees at 12 bases. Source material: PBMCs. The CDR3 DNA reads as TGTACCAGCAGTTTAGCCTCCCGGGGACTAGCGGGCATCAACAATGAGCAGTTCTTC. Residues: CTSSLASRGLAGINNEQFF.